The sequence of this T cell receptor (beta chain) was determined in a study of beta chain features in type 1 diabetes. Study-level results: A PCR bias possibly favoring shorter templates would apply equally to patients and controls.

Sequencing targeted expressed TCRB transcripts, as all isolated RNA had been reverse transcribed. Method: immunoSEQ multiplex PCR; TCRdb's copy keeps in-frame clones and lacks some. Of hundreds of thousands of clones in the sample, 9.5% to 12% are singletons; the top ten hold about 0.045%. Markers CD45RO/CCR7/CD25/CD127/CD95/CD27 served to sort CD4+ naive, central memory, regulatory and stem cell-like memory cells. In this sample, this clone turned up a few times. Its antigen is currently unknown. The receptor was isolated from a young woman in good health. The sequencing sample was made of naive CD4+ T cells from blood.

The CDR3 DNA reads as TGTGCCAGCAGCTTAACACTAGCGGGGAGCACAGATACGCAGTATTTT. This gives the protein CASSLTLAGSTDTQYF. The V call is TRBV7-9, the J call TRBJ2-3, with TRBD2 matching 10 bases. This CDR3 has 16 residues. With V trimmed by 2 bases and J by 0 bases, 2 bases remained unmatched. The germline V gene encodes CDR1 SEHNR and CDR2 FQNEAQ (reference sequence).